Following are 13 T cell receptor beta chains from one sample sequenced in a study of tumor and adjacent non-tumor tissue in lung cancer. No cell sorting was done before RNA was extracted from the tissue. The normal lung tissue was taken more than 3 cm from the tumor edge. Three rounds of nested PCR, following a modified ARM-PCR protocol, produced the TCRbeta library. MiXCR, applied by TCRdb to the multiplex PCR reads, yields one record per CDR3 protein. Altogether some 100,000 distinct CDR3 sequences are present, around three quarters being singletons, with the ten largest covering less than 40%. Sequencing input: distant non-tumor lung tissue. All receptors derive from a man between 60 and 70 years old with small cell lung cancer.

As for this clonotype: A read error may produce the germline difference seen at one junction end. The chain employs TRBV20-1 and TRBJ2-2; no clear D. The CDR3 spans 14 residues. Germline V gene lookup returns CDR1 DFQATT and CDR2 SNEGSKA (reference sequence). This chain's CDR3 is CGAIDIHWTGELFF. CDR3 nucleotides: TGCGGTGCTATAGATATACATTGGACCGGGGAGCTGTTTTTT.

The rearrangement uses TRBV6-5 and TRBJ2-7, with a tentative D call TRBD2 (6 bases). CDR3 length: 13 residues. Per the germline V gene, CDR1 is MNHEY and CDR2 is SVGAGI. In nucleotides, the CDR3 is TGTGGCCCCCTCCGTGCGGGGTCCTACGAGCAGTACGTC. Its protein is CGPLRAGSYEQYV.

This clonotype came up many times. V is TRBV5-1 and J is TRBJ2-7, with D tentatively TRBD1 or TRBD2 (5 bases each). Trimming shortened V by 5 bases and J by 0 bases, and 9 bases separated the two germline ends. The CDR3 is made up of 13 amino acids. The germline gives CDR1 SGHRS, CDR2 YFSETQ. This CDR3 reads CASREGNSYEQYF. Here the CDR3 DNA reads TGCGCCAGCAGAGAGGGGAACTCCTACGAGCAGTACTTC. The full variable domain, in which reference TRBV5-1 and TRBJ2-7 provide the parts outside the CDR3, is KAGVTQTPRYLIKTRGQQVTLSCSPISGHRSVSWYQQTPGQGLQFLFEYFSETQRNKGNFPGRFSGRQFSNSRSEMNVSTLELGDSALYLCASREGNSYEQYFGPGTRLTVT.

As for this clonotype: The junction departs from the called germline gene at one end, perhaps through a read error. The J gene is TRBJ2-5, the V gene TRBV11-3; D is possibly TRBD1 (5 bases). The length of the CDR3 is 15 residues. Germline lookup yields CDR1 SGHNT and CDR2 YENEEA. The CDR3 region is CASNPSRTWYETQYF. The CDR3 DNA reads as TGCGCCAGCAACCCGAGCCGGACATGGTACGAGACCCAGTACTTC.

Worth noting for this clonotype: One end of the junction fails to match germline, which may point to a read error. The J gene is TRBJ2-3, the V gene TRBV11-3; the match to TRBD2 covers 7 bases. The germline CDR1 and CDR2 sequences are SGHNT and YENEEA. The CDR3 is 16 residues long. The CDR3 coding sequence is TGTGCCAGCAGCTTAGGACGGCGGGAGAGTGCAGATGCGCAGTATTTT. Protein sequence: CASSLGRRESADAQYF.

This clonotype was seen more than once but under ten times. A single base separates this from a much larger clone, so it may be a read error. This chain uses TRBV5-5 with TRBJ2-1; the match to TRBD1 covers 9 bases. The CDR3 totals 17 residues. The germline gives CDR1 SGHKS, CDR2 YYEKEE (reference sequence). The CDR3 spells CASSHYSGTGLTNEHFF. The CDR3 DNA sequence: TGTGCCAGCAGCCATTACTCCGGGACAGGGTTGACGAATGAGCACTTCTTC.

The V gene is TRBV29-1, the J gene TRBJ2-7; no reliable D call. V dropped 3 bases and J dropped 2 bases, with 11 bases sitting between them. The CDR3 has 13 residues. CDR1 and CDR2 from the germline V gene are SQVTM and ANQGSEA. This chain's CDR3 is CSVEDTVTYEQYF. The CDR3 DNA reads TGCAGCGTTGAGGATACAGTAACCTACGAGCAGTACTTC.

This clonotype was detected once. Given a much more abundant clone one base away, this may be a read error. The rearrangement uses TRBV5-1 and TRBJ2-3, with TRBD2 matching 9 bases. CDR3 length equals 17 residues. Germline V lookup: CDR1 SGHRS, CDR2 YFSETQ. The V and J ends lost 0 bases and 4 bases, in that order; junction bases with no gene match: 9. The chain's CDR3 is CASSLGRTSEVADTQYF. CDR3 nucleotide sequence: TGCGCCAGCAGCTTGGGCCGGACTAGCGAGGTTGCAGATACGCAGTATTTT.

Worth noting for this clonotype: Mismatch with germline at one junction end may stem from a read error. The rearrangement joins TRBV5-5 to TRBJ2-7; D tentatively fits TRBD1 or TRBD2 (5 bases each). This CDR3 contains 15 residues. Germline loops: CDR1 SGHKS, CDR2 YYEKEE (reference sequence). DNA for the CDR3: TGTGTCAGCACCTCTTCGTACGGGACCTCCTACGAGCAGCACTTC. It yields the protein CVSTSSYGTSYEQHF. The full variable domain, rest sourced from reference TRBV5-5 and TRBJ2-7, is DAGVTQSPTHLIKTRGQQVTLRCSPISGHKSVSWYQQVLGQGPQFIFQYYEKEERGRGNFPDRFSARQFPNYSSELNVNALLLGDSALYLCVSTSSYGTSYEQHFGPGTRLTVT.

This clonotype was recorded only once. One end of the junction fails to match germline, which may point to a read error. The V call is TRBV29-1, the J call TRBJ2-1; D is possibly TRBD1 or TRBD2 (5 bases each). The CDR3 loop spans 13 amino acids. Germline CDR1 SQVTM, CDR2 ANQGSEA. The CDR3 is CSASGTACNEQFF. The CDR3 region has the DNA TGCAGCGCTTCCGGGACGGCTTGCAATGAGCAGTTTTTC.

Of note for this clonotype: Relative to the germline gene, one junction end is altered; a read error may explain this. CDR3 sequence (DNA): TGCAATGCTGGAACCGAGGACAGGGGGCTCGGCACCATATATTTT. Encoded protein: CNAGTEDRGLGTIYF. J is TRBJ1-3 and V is TRBV20-1; the match to TRBD1 covers 11 bases. In germline, CDR1 is DFQATT, CDR2 SNEGSKA (reference sequence). This CDR3 is 15 amino acids long.

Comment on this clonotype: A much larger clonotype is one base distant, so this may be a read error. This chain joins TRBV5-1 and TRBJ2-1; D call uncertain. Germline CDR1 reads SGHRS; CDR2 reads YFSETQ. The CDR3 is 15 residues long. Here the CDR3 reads CASSLAGVSHNEQIF. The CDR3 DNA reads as TGCGCCAGCAGCTTGGCCGGAGTTTCTCACAATGAGCAGATCTTC.

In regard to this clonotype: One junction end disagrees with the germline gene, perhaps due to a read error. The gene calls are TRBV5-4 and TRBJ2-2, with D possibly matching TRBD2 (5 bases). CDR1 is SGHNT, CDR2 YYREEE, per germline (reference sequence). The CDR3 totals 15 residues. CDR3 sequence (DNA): TGTGCCAGCAACTTGGCTAGCTGGGGCACCGGGGAGCTGTTTTTT. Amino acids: CASNLASWGTGELFF.